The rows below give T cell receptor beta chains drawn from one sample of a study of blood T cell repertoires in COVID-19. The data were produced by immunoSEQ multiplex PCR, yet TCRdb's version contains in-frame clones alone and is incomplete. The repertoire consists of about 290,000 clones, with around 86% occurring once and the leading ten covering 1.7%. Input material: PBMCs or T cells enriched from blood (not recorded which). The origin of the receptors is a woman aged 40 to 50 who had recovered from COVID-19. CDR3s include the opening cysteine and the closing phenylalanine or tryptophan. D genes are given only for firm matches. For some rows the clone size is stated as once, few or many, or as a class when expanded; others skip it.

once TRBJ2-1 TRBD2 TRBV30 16 CAWTLGELAGPNEQFF TGTGCCTGGACCCTAGGGGAGCTAGCGGGCCCAAATGAGCAGTTCTTC
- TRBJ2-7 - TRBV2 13 CASSLEGGGEQYF TGTGCCAGCAGTCTCGAGGGAGGCGGCGAGCAGTACTTC
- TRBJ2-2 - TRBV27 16 CASSLGADTNTGELFF TGTGCCAGCAGTTTAGGGGCTGACACGAACACCGGGGAGCTGTTTTTT
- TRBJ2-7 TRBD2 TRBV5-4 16 CASSLAERGGVYEQYF TGTGCCAGCAGCTTGGCCGAGCGGGGGGGTGTGTACGAGCAGTACTTC
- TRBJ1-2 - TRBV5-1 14 CASSLDRNNYGYTF TGCGCCAGCAGCTTGGACAGGAATAACTATGGCTACACCTTC
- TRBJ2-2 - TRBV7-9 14 CASRSGVNTGELFF TGTGCCAGCAGATCAGGGGTAAACACCGGGGAGCTGTTTTTT
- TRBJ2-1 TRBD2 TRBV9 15 CASSLSGGARNEQFF TGTGCCAGCAGCCTTAGCGGGGGGGCGAGGAATGAGCAGTTCTTC
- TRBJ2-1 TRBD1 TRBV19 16 CASRTTGTGAYNEQFF TGTGCCAGTAGGACGACCGGGACAGGGGCGTACAATGAGCAGTTCTTC
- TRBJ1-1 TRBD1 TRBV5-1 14 CASRPQTGDIEAFF TGCGCCAGCAGACCCCAGACAGGGGATATCGAAGCTTTCTTT
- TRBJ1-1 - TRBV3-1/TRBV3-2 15 CASRRQAALNTEAFF TGTGCCAGCAGGCGACAGGCCGCCCTGAACACTGAAGCTTTCTTT
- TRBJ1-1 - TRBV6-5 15 CASSYSIGRGTEAFF TGTGCCAGCAGTTACTCTATAGGGCGGGGTACTGAAGCTTTCTTT
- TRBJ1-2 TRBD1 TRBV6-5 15 CASSYADRVNYGYTF TGTGCCAGCAGTTACGCGGACAGGGTGAACTATGGCTACACCTTC
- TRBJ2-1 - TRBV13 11 CASSLGFEQFF TGTGCCAGCAGCTTAGGCTTCGAGCAGTTCTTC
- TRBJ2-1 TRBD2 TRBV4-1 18 CASSLLLASGSSYNEQFF TGCGCCAGCAGCCTTCTATTGGCTAGCGGGAGCTCCTACAATGAGCAGTTCTTC
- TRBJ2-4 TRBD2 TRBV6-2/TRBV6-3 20 CASSYLAGGRGVLAKNIQYF TGTGCCAGCAGTTACCTGGCGGGGGGAAGGGGAGTTTTAGCCAAAAACATTCAGTACTTC
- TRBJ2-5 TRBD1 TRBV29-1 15 CSVRPGQGGKRTQYF TGCAGCGTACGTCCGGGACAGGGGGGAAAGAGAACCCAGTACTTC
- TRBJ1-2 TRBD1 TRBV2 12 CASRHRGYGYTF TGTGCCAGCAGACACAGGGGCTATGGCTACACCTTC
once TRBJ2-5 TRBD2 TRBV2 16 CASSVSAGGWGETQYF TGTGCCAGCAGTGTTTCAGCGGGGGGCTGGGGAGAGACCCAGTACTTC
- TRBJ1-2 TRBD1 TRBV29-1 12 CSVDDGTVGYTF TGCAGCGTGGACGATGGGACAGTCGGCTACACCTTC
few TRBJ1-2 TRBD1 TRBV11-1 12 CASSGDSYGYTF TGTGCCAGCAGCGGGGACAGTTATGGCTACACCTTC
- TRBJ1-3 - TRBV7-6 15 CASSSGHSSGNTIYF TGTGCCAGCAGCTCGGGACACAGCTCTGGAAACACCATATATTTT
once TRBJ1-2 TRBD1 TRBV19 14 CASSTGQARYGYTF TGTGCCAGTAGCACGGGACAGGCTCGCTATGGCTACACCTTC
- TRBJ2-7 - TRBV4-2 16 CASSREKDSNSYEQYF TGTGCCAGCAGCCGAGAGAAGGACAGCAACTCCTACGAGCAGTACTTC